Shown below are 8 T cell receptor beta chains from a single sample sequenced in a study of OX40 agonist ivuxolimab in advanced cancers. Repertoires were generated with immunoSEQ multiplex PCR, while TCRdb's copy carries only in-frame clones and drops some. Of under 70,000 clones in the sample, about 85% are singletons; the top ten hold approximately 2%. Sequencing used CD4+ or CD8+ T cells sorted from blood, obtained in a trial of the OX40 agonist ivuxolimab. These receptors all stem from an adult with an advanced solid tumor such as melanoma, head and neck, liver or kidney cancer.

A few counts support this clone. The chain couples TRBV7-2 to TRBJ2-3, with 11 bases identical to TRBD2. V shed 1 base and J 5 bases; nucleotides not matched to a gene: 11. The CDR3 is made up of 18 amino acids. Germline assignment: CDR1 SGHTA and CDR2 FQGNSA. CDR3 sequence reads: CASSLGISGGAKGDTQYF. The CDR3 region has the DNA TGTGCCAGCAGCTTAGGGATTAGCGGGGGGGCCAAGGGAGATACGCAGTATTTT.

This clone has at least ten counts. This chain links TRBV28 with TRBJ2-3; a possible D gene is TRBD1 (6 bases). Trimming shortened V by 6 bases and J by 2 bases, and 12 bases separated the two germline ends. The CDR3 is 14 residues long. CDR1 and CDR2 from the germline V gene are MDHEN and SYDVKM. CDR3 DNA sequence: TGTGCCAGCAGCAGAGGGACACCCACAGATACGCAGTATTTT. Translation gives CASSRGTPTDTQYF.

The chain has TRBV4-1 and TRBJ2-5; D gene uncertain. Trimming cost V 5 bases and J 4 bases, with 8 bases left between them. The CDR3 runs 12 residues. CDR1 is MGHRA, CDR2 YSYEKL, per germline. CDR3 bases: TGCGCCAGCAGCTCGGTGGGAGAGACCCAGTACTTC. Translating it yields CASSSVGETQYF.

The count of this clone is one. The chain joins TRBV7-3 to TRBJ2-3; 7 positions match TRBD2. With 1 base clipped from V and 0 bases from J, the junction kept 4 bases outside the gene matches. The CDR3 consists of 16 residues. Germline CDR1 reads SGHTA; CDR2 reads FQGTGA. CDR3 nucleotide sequence: TGTGCCAGCAGCTTAATGGGACTACTTAGCACAGATACGCAGTATTTT. Translation gives CASSLMGLLSTDTQYF. The entire variable domain, with the rest obtained from reference TRBV7-3 and TRBJ2-3, is as follows: GAGVSQTPSNKVTEKGKYVELRCDPISGHTALYWYRQSLGQGPEFLIYFQGTGAADDSGLPNDRFFAVRPEGSVSTLKIQRTERGDSAVYLCASSLMGLLSTDTQYFGPGTRLTVL.

Only one count was recorded for this clone. Here the CDR3 DNA reads TGTGCCAGCAGCCATCAGGGGAAGGTTGGCTACACCTTC. Its protein is CASSHQGKVGYTF. The chain combines TRBV14 with TRBJ1-2, with D perhaps TRBD1 (6 bases). Trimming left V 3 bases short and J 7 bases short, with 12 bases between. Germline V gene lookup returns CDR1 SGHDN and CDR2 FVKESK. CDR3 size: 13 residues.

The chain uses TRBV7-8 and TRBJ2-7, with D perhaps assigned TRBD1 or TRBD2 (6 bases each). V was trimmed by 0 bases and J by 3 bases, leaving 15 bases between them. The germline V gene encodes CDR1 SGHVS and CDR2 FQNEAQ. The CDR3 is 16 amino acids. The CDR3 coding sequence is TGTGCCAGCAGCTTAGCGGGCAGGGGCGGGGACTACGAGCAGTACTTC. This codes for CASSLAGRGGDYEQYF.

A few counts support this clone. This sequence joins TRBV30 and TRBJ1-6, with a weak D call TRBD1 (6 bases). Germline loops: CDR1 GTSNPN, CDR2 SVGIG (reference sequence). The CDR3 has 15 amino acids. Trimming shortened V by 0 bases and J by 10 bases, and 16 bases separated the two germline ends. The CDR3 loop reads CAWSVSGGSRSPLHF. The CDR3 coding sequence is TGTGCCTGGAGTGTATCCGGGGGCTCTAGATCACCCCTCCACTTT.

J is TRBJ1-2 and V is TRBV4-2; 9 bases map to TRBD1. This CDR3 is 13 amino acids long. V gave up 5 bases and J gave up 9 bases; unmatched junction bases: 7. Germline CDR1 reads LGHNA; CDR2 reads YNFKEQ. The CDR3: CASSTWTGASYTF. The CDR3 DNA follows: TGTGCCAGCAGCACTTGGACAGGGGCGAGCTACACCTTC.